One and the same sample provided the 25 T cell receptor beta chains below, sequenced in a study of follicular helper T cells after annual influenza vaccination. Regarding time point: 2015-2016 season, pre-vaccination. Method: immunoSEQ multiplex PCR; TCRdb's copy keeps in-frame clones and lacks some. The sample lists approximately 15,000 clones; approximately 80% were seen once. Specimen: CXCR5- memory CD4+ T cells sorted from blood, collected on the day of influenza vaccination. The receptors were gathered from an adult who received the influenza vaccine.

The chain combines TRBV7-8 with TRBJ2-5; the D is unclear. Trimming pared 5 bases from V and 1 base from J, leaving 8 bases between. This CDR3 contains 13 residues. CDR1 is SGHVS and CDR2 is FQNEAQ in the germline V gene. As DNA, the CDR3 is TGTGCCAGCAGCAGACTTGCCCAAGAGACCCAGTACTTC. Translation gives CASSRLAQETQYF.

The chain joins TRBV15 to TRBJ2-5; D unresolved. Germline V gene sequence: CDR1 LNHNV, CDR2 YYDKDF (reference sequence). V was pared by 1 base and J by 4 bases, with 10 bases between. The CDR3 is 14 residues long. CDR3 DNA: TGTGCCACCAGCAGAGGGCCCCGGCGAGAGACCCAGTACTTC. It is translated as CATSRGPRRETQYF.

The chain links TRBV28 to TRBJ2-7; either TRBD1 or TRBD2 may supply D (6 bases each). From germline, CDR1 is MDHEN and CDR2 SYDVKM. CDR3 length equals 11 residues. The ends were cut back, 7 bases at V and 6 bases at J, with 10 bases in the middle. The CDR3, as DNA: TGTGCCAGCACACGGGGGCGCGAGCAGTACTTC. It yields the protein CASTRGREQYF.

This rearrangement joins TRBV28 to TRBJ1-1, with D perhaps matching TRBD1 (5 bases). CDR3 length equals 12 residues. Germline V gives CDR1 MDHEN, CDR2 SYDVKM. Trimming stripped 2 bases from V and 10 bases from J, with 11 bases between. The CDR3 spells CASSLGVGGAFF. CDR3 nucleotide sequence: TGTGCCAGCAGTTTAGGCGTGGGGGGAGCTTTCTTT.

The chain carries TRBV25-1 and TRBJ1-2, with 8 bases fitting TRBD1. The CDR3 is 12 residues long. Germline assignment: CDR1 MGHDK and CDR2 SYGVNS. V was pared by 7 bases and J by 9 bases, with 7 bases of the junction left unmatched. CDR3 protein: CASKRTGGSYTF. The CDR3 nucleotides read TGTGCCAGCAAACGCACAGGGGGTAGCTACACCTTC.

The CDR3 reads CATSRINEKLFF. CDR3 nucleotide sequence: TGTGCCACCAGCAGGATTAATGAAAAACTGTTTTTT. V gene TRBV15 combines with J gene TRBJ1-4, with D uncertain. Germline V lookup: CDR1 LNHNV, CDR2 YYDKDF (reference sequence). CDR3 size: 12 residues. Trimming took 3 bases from V and 4 from J, leaving 3 bases between them.

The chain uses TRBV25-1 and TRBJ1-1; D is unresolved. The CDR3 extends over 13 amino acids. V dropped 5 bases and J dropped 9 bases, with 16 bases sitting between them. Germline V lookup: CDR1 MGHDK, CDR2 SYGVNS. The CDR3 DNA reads TGTGCCAGCAGTTTGGCCGGGAGGGATAAAGCTTTCTTT. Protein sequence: CASSLAGRDKAFF.

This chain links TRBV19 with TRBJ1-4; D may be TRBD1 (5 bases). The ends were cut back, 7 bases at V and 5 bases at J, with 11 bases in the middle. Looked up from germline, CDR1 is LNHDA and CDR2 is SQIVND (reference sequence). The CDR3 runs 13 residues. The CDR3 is CASTWAGNEKLFF. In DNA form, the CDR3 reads TGTGCCAGTACCTGGGCAGGGAATGAAAAACTGTTTTTT.

The CDR3 DNA reads TGTGCCAGCAGCTTAAAGTCAGAGACCCAGTACTTC. Translation gives CASSLKSETQYF. The chain uses TRBV11-3 and TRBJ2-5, with no clear D. The V gene lost 2 bases and the J gene lost 4 bases, with 5 bases spanning the gap. The CDR3 loop spans 12 amino acids. Germline CDR1 SGHNT, CDR2 YENEEA.

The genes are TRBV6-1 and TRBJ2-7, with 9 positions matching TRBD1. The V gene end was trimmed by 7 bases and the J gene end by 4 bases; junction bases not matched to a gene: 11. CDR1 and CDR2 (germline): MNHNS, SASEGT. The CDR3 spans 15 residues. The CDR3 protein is CASNRDRGVGYEQYF. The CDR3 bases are TGTGCCAGCAACCGAGACAGGGGGGTGGGTTACGAGCAGTACTTC.

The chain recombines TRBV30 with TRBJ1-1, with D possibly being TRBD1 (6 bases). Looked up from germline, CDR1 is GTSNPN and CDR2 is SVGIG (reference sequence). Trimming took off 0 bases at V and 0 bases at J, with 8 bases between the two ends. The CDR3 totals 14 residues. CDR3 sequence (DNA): TGTGCCTGGAGTGTCGGGACACTGAACACTGAAGCTTTCTTT. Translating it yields CAWSVGTLNTEAFF.

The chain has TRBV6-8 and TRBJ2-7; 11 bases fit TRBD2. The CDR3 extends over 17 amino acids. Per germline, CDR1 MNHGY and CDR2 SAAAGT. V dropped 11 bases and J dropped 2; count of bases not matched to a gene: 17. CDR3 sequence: CAGNVRGTSGTAYEQYF. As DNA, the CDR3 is TGTGCCGGCAACGTTCGGGGGACTAGCGGAACTGCCTACGAGCAGTACTTC.

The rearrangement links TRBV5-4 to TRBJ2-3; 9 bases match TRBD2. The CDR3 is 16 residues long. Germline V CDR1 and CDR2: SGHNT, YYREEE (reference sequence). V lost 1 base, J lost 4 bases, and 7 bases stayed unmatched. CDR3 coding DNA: TGTGCCAGCAGCTTGTCGGGCGGGGGGGCTGCAGATACGCAGTATTTT. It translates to CASSLSGGGAADTQYF.

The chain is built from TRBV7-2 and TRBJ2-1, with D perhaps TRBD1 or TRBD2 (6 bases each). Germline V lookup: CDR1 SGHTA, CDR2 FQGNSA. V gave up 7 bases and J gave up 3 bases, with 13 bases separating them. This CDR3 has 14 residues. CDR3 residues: CASNRGVIYNEQFF. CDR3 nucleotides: TGTGCCAGCAATAGGGGGGTCATCTACAATGAGCAGTTCTTC.

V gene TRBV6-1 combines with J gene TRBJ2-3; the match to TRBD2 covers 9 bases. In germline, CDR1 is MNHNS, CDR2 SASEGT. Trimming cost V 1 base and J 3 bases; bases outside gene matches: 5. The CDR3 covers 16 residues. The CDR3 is CASSEVVLAGTDTQYF. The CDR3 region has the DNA TGTGCCAGCAGTGAAGTGGTCCTAGCGGGGACAGATACGCAGTATTTT.

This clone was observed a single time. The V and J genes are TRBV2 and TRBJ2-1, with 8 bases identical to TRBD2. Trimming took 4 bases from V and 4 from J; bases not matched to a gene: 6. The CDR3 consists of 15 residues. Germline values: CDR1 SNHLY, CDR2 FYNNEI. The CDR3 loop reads CASSGPRGGYNEQFF. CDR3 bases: TGTGCCAGCAGTGGCCCCCGGGGGGGTTACAATGAGCAGTTCTTC.

The CDR3, as DNA: TGTGCCAGCAGCTTAAACGAAGATAATGAGCAGTTCTTC. This sequence encodes CASSLNEDNEQFF. The chain uses TRBV7-6 and TRBJ2-1; no definite D call. The CDR3 runs to 13 residues. CDR1 and CDR2 from the germline V gene are SGHVS and FNYEAQ. Trimming took 2 bases from V and 7 from J, leaving 9 bases between them.

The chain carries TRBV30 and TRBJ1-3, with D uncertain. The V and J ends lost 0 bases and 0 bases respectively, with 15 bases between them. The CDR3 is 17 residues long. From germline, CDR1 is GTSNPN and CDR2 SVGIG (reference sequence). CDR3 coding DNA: TGTGCCTGGAGTGTACACCCGCCCAGCTACTCTGGAAACACCATATATTTT. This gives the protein CAWSVHPPSYSGNTIYF. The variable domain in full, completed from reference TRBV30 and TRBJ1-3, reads SQTIHQWPATLVQPVGSPLSLECTVEGTSNPNLYWYRQAAGRGLQLLFYSVGIGQISSEVPQNLSASRPQDRQFILSSKKLLLSDSGFYLCAWSVHPPSYSGNTIYFGEGSWLTVV.

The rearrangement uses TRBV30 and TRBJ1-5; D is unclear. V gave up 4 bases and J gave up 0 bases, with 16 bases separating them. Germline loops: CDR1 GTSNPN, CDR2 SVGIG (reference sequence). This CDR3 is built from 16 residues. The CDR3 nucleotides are TGTGCCTGGAAAAGTAAGGAAGGGCGTAGCAATCAGCCCCAGCATTTT. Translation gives CAWKSKEGRSNQPQHF.

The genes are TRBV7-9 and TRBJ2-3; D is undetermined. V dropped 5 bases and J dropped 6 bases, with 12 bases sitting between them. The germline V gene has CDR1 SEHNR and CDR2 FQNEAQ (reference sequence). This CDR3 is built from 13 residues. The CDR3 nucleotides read TGTGCCAGCAGCCCTCGAGGCCCTGATACGCAGTATTTT. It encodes CASSPRGPDTQYF.

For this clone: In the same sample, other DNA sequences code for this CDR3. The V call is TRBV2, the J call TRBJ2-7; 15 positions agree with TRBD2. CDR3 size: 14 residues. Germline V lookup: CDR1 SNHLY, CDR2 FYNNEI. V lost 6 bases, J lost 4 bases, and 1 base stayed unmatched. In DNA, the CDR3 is TGTGCCAGCAGAGGGACTAGCGGGGGGTACGAGCAGTACTTC. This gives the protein CASRGTSGGYEQYF.

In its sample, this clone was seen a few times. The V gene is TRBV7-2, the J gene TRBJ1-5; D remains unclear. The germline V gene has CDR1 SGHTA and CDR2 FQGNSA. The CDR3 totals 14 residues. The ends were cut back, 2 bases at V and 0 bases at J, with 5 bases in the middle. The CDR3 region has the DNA TGTGCCAGCAGCTTATTGTCTAGCAATCAGCCCCAGCATTTT. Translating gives CASSLLSSNQPQHF. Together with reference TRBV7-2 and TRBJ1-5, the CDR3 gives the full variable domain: GAGVSQSPSNKVTEKGKDVELRCDPISGHTALYWYRQSLGQGLEFLIYFQGNSAPDKSGLPSDRFSAERTGGSVSTLTIQRTQQEDSAVYLCASSLLSSNQPQHFGDGTRLSIL.

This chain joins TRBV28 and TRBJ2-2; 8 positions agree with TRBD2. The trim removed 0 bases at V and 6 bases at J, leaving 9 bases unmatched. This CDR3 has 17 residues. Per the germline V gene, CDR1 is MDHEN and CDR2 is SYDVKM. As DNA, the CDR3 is TGTGCCAGCAGTTTATGGGGGGGGGAGCGGGGGCCCGGGGAGCTGTTTTTT. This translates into CASSLWGGERGPGELFF.

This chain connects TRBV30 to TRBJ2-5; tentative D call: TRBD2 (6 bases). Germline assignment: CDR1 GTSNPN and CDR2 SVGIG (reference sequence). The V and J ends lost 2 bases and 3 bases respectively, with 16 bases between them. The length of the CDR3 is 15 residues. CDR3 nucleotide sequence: TGTGCCTGGAGTTTTTACGGGGGTCGGAAAGAGACCCAGTACTTC. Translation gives CAWSFYGGRKETQYF.

CDR3 coding DNA: TGCGCCAGCAGCCAACCCGACCGACTCACGGATGGCTACACCTTC. This encodes CASSQPDRLTDGYTF. The chain joins TRBV4-1 to TRBJ1-2; D call uncertain. V was clipped by 2 bases and J by 6 bases, with 16 bases between them. Germline-derived CDR1 and CDR2 are MGHRA and YSYEKL. The CDR3 is made up of 15 amino acids.